The 30 T cell receptor beta chains below all came from one sample that was sequenced in a study of OX40 agonist ivuxolimab in advanced cancers. TCRdb keeps only in-frame clones here, not all; method: immunoSEQ multiplex PCR. The repertoire consists of under 80,000 clones, with over 85% occurring once and the leading ten covering 0.25% to 0.35%. Sample: CD4+ or CD8+ T cells sorted from blood, taken in a trial of the OX40 agonist ivuxolimab. The receptors come from an adult with an advanced solid tumor such as melanoma, head and neck, liver or kidney cancer.

The V and J genes are TRBV7-2 and TRBJ2-1, with D possibly matching TRBD2 (5 bases). The V gene's germline CDR1 is SGHTA and CDR2 FQGNSA. The CDR3 extends over 15 amino acids. V shed 0 bases and J shed 3 bases, with 9 bases lying between them. The CDR3 loop reads CASSLAGALYNEQFF. CDR3 in DNA: TGTGCCAGCAGCTTAGCGGGAGCTCTCTACAATGAGCAGTTCTTC.

The chain has TRBV30 and TRBJ1-4, with D possibly matching TRBD1 (5 bases). Germline assignment: CDR1 GTSNPN and CDR2 SVGIG (reference sequence). V lost 8 bases, J lost 6 bases, and 16 bases lay in between. The CDR3 contains 13 residues. This CDR3 reads CAGPQGPDEKLFF. The CDR3 bases are TGTGCCGGACCGCAGGGCCCTGATGAAAAACTGTTTTTT.

The chain couples TRBV11-2 to TRBJ1-5; D is unresolved. CDR1 and CDR2 (germline): SGHAT, FQNNGV. Trimming removed 1 base from V and 7 bases from J, with 8 bases in between. The CDR3 is 13 residues long. The CDR3 protein is CASSLVGRQPQHF. Here the CDR3 DNA reads TGTGCCAGCAGCTTAGTTGGGCGGCAGCCCCAGCATTTT.

The chain combines TRBV14 with TRBJ1-3; D unclear. CDR1 and CDR2 (germline): SGHDN, FVKESK. The CDR3 spans 17 residues. The ends were cut back, 4 bases at V and 0 bases at J, with 16 bases in the middle. For the CDR3, the DNA is TGTGCCAGCAGCCCCGAAAATAGGCCTCTCTCTGGAAACACCATATATTTT. Its translation: CASSPENRPLSGNTIYF.

This chain uses TRBV7-9 with TRBJ1-1; a possible D gene is TRBD1 (5 bases). The CDR3 sequence is 14 residues long. Trimming pared 1 base from V and 10 bases from J, leaving 16 bases between. Looked up from germline, CDR1 is SEHNR and CDR2 is FQNEAQ (reference sequence). CDR3 residues: CASSLERDSVGAFF. CDR3 DNA sequence: TGTGCCAGCAGCTTAGAAAGAGACAGTGTTGGAGCTTTCTTT.

CDR3 coding DNA: TGTGCCAGCAGTTTATACGGCAGCTCTGGAAACACCATATATTTT. It translates to CASSLYGSSGNTIYF. The chain employs TRBV28 and TRBJ1-3; D is unclear. V gave up 1 base and J gave up 0 bases, with 7 bases separating them. The CDR3 length is 15 residues. CDR1 and CDR2 (germline): MDHEN, SYDVKM. The whole variable domain, remainder taken from reference TRBV28 and TRBJ1-3, is DVKVTQSSRYLVKRTGEKVFLECVQDMDHENMFWYRQDPGLGLRLIYFSYDVKMKEKGDIPEGYSVSREKKERFSLILESASTNQTSMYLCASSLYGSSGNTIYFGEGSWLTVV.

The CDR3, as DNA: TGTGCCAGCAGCTTGGACAGCAGCTATGGCTACACCTTC. Its protein product is CASSLDSSYGYTF. This chain links TRBV7-2 with TRBJ1-2, with D maybe TRBD1 (6 bases). The CDR3 totals 13 residues. Trimming removed 3 bases from V and 4 bases from J, with 9 bases in between. CDR1 SGHTA and CDR2 FQGNSA come from the germline V gene.

DNA for the CDR3: TGCGCCAGCAGCGTAGACGGTGGAAACACCATATATTTT. Its translation: CASSVDGGNTIYF. This chain uses TRBV5-1 with TRBJ1-3; unclear D gene. V was shortened by 4 bases and J by 3 bases, with 8 bases between the two germline ends. The CDR3 consists of 13 residues. Germline V CDR1 and CDR2: SGHRS, YFSETQ.

The gene calls are TRBV6-6 and TRBJ1-1; 7 bases map to TRBD1. Germline V gives CDR1 MNHNY, CDR2 SVGAGI (reference sequence). The V gene end was trimmed by 4 bases and the J gene end by 8 bases; junction bases not matched to a gene: 4. CDR3 length: 12 amino acids. Here the CDR3 DNA reads TGTGCCAGCAGTTTACAGGGGTCGGAAGCTTTCTTT. This codes for CASSLQGSEAFF.

On this clone: This sample includes further DNA sequences coding for the same CDR3. The CDR3 sequence is CASSLDQETQYF. DNA for the CDR3: TGCGCCAGCAGCTTGGATCAAGAGACCCAGTACTTC. The gene calls are TRBV5-1 and TRBJ2-5; D call uncertain. V lost 0 bases and J lost 2, with 2 bases in between. Germline V gene sequence: CDR1 SGHRS, CDR2 YFSETQ. The CDR3 has 12 amino acids.

The chain links TRBV11-2 to TRBJ2-5, with 8 bases that match TRBD2. This CDR3 is 14 amino acids long. V was clipped by 2 bases and J by 3 bases; unmatched bases: 2. Germline values: CDR1 SGHAT, CDR2 FQNNGV. The CDR3 nucleotides read TGTGCCAGCAGCTTATCGGGGGGGGAAGAGACCCAGTACTTC. Translating it yields CASSLSGGEETQYF.

This CDR3 is CASADRGSYEQYF. The CDR3, as DNA: TGTGCCAGCGCGGACAGGGGAAGCTACGAGCAGTACTTC. The chain employs TRBV28 and TRBJ2-7; 9 positions match TRBD1. The CDR3 loop spans 13 amino acids. V was clipped by 8 bases and J by 3 bases; unmatched bases: 5. The germline V gene encodes CDR1 MDHEN and CDR2 SYDVKM.

The chain employs TRBV2 and TRBJ1-3; TRBD1 is a possible D gene (5 bases). The V and J ends lost 4 bases and 0 bases respectively, with 13 bases between them. The germline gives CDR1 SNHLY, CDR2 FYNNEI. The CDR3 is 16 amino acids. CDR3 nucleotides: TGTGCCAGCAGTGCGGGACGGCCCTCCTCTGGAAACACCATATATTTT. Amino acids: CASSAGRPSSGNTIYF.

A note on this clone: Likely a read error: the CDR3 ends without its conserved phenylalanine or tryptophan. Written as DNA, the CDR3 is TGTGCCAGCAGCAGAAATTTAGCGGGGGGCTACGAGCAGTACCTC. Residues: CASSRNLAGGYEQYL. V and J are TRBV7-2 and TRBJ2-7; 10 nucleotides line up with TRBD2. This CDR3 has 15 residues. V lost 5 bases and J lost 3; bases outside the gene matches: 7. CDR1 SGHTA and CDR2 FQGNSA come from the germline V gene.

This chain connects TRBV5-7 to TRBJ2-7; D is perhaps TRBD1 (6 bases). TRBV5-7 is noted as an ORF with a role that remains uncertain. The length of the CDR3 is 15 residues. V lost 4 bases and J 5 bases, leaving 19 bases between the germline ends. CDR3 in DNA: TGTGCCAGCAGCCCACTACAGGGAGCGTCGGACGAGCAGTACTTC. Its translation: CASSPLQGASDEQYF.

This CDR3 reads CASSRDHVWEQYF. The CDR3 DNA reads TGTGCCAGCAGCCGCGACCACGTCTGGGAGCAGTACTTC. This sequence joins TRBV7-2 and TRBJ2-7; D remains ambiguous. Germline loops: CDR1 SGHTA, CDR2 FQGNSA. This CDR3 is built from 13 residues. V was shortened by 5 bases and J by 7 bases, with 15 bases between the two germline ends.

V is TRBV5-1 and J is TRBJ1-1; D is perhaps TRBD1 (5 bases). The V and J ends lost 0 bases and 4 bases respectively, with 7 bases between them. CDR1 and CDR2 from the germline V gene are SGHRS and YFSETQ. This CDR3 has 13 residues. The DNA of the CDR3 is TGCGCCAGCAGCTTGGCAGGGACCACTGAAGCTTTCTTT. This gives the protein CASSLAGTTEAFF.

Comments on this clone: Other nucleotide sequences in the sample specify the same CDR3. This chain uses TRBV5-1 with TRBJ2-1; 11 bases agree with TRBD2. Germline values: CDR1 SGHRS, CDR2 YFSETQ. This CDR3 contains 16 residues. Trimming at V came to 0 bases and at J to 4 bases, leaving 3 bases not matched to a gene. CDR3 DNA: TGCGCCAGCAGCTTGGTCCCTAGCGGGGGGTACAATGAGCAGTTCTTC. It codes for CASSLVPSGGYNEQFF.

The rearrangement links TRBV6-6 to TRBJ2-2; D is ambiguous. This CDR3 spans 13 amino acids. V was clipped by 7 bases and J by 2 bases, with 8 bases between them. Germline CDR1 is MNHNY and CDR2 is SVGAGI (reference sequence). The CDR3 DNA follows: TGTGCCAGCAAAGGGCCTAACACCGGGGAGCTGTTTTTT. Residues: CASKGPNTGELFF.

V usage is TRBV2 and J usage is TRBJ2-1, with 7 bases identical to TRBD1. The CDR3 runs 15 residues. CDR1 and CDR2 from the germline V gene are SNHLY and FYNNEI. The ends lost 3 bases at V and 6 bases at J; junction bases unmatched: 8. As DNA, the CDR3 is TGTGCCAGCAGTGATGTACAGGGGAGACGCAATGAGCAGTTCTTC. As protein: CASSDVQGRRNEQFF.

Written as DNA, the CDR3 is TGTGCCAGCAGCGTAGCCAAACCGGGACAGGGGTATGGAAACACCATATATTTT. This gives the protein CASSVAKPGQGYGNTIYF. The rearrangement links TRBV9 to TRBJ1-3, with 10 bases lining up with TRBD1. J gave up 3 bases and V 0 bases, and 9 bases lay outside the gene matches. This CDR3 is 18 amino acids long. Germline V CDR1 and CDR2: SGDLS, YYNGEE.

The V and J genes are TRBV27 and TRBJ1-1; 7 bases agree with TRBD1. The CDR3 runs 13 residues. The germline V gene encodes CDR1 MNHEY and CDR2 SMNVEV (reference sequence). J lost 0 bases, V lost 9 bases, and 4 bases had no gene match. CDR3 protein: CARPGQMNTEAFF. CDR3 coding DNA: TGTGCCAGGCCGGGACAGATGAACACTGAAGCTTTCTTT.

The chain couples TRBV27 to TRBJ2-3, with TRBD2 identical over 10 bases. The germline CDR1 and CDR2 sequences are MNHEY and SMNVEV (reference sequence). The V and J ends lost 7 bases and 2 bases, in that order; junction bases with no gene match: 9. The CDR3 consists of 16 residues. In nucleotides, the CDR3 is TGTGCCAGCAATAGTCTAGCGGGGGTTTTCACAGATACGCAGTATTTT. Protein: CASNSLAGVFTDTQYF.

The chain combines TRBV5-6 with TRBJ2-6, with D hard to call. Trimming stripped 4 bases from V and 0 bases from J, with 11 bases between. The CDR3 covers 16 residues. Germline loops: CDR1 SGHDT, CDR2 YYEEEE. CDR3 DNA sequence: TGTGCCAGCAGCAGATTTAGGATCTCTGGGGCCAACGTCCTGACTTTC. The encoded protein is CASSRFRISGANVLTF.

CDR3 amino acids: CASGLEAKDITEAFF. For the CDR3, the DNA is TGTGCTAGTGGTTTGGAGGCAAAAGATATAACTGAAGCTTTCTTT. The V and J genes are TRBV12-5 and TRBJ1-1; no reliable D call. The V end lost 1 base, the J end lost 5 bases, and 14 bases lay between the germline ends. The germline CDR1 and CDR2 sequences are LGHNT and FRNRAP. The CDR3 is 15 residues long. Full variable domain (outside the CDR3, taken from reference TRBV12-5 and TRBJ1-1): DARVTQTPRHKVTEMGQEVTMRCQPILGHNTVFWYRQTMMQGLELLAYFRNRAPLDDSGMPKDRFSAEMPDATLATLKIQPSEPRDSAVYFCASGLEAKDITEAFFGQGTRLTVV.

The chain joins TRBV18 to TRBJ1-2; a weak D match, TRBD1 (6 bases). CDR1 and CDR2 (germline): KGHSH, LQKENI. The ends were cut back, 0 bases at V and 7 bases at J, with 6 bases in the middle. The CDR3 is made up of 12 amino acids. Written as DNA, the CDR3 is TGTGCCAGCTCACCACCGGGGGCTGGCTACACCTTC. Translated: CASSPPGAGYTF.

This rearrangement joins TRBV27 to TRBJ2-1; maybe TRBD2 (5 bases). The CDR3 sequence is 15 residues long. Germline CDR1 is MNHEY and CDR2 is SMNVEV (reference sequence). Trimming took 2 bases from V and 7 from J, leaving 15 bases between them. CDR3: CASSLRAEVGNEQFF. The CDR3 bases are TGTGCCAGCAGTTTAAGAGCGGAGGTGGGGAATGAGCAGTTCTTC.

The J gene is TRBJ2-1, the V gene TRBV15; D not certain. The CDR3 has 15 residues. V lost 0 bases, J lost 8 bases, and 14 bases lay in between. CDR1 LNHNV and CDR2 YYDKDF come from the germline V gene (reference sequence). The chain's CDR3 is CATSRDLGHGDEQFF. CDR3 in DNA: TGTGCCACCAGCAGAGATCTGGGTCATGGGGATGAGCAGTTCTTC.

A single count supports this clone. J is TRBJ1-1 and V is TRBV5-1; D is perhaps TRBD1 (5 bases). The CDR3 runs to 14 residues. Germline CDR1 and CDR2: SGHRS and YFSETQ. The ends were cut back, 3 bases at V and 1 base at J, with 10 bases in the middle. The CDR3 reads CASSWDGSNTEAFF. The CDR3 bases are TGCGCCAGCAGCTGGGACGGATCGAACACTGAAGCTTTCTTT.

This clone occurred a few times. V usage is TRBV29-1 and J usage is TRBJ2-7; D is possibly TRBD2 (6 bases). The CDR3 spans 14 residues. The V and J ends lost 4 bases and 0 bases respectively, with 13 bases between them. Per the germline V gene, CDR1 is SQVTM and CDR2 is ANQGSEA. CDR3 in amino acids: CSVGPRGSSYEQYF. CDR3 sequence (DNA): TGCAGCGTTGGACCCCGGGGGAGCTCCTACGAGCAGTACTTC.